The clone carrying this TCR beta chain was picked up a small number of times. Time point in this sample: persistent/refractory GD, antithyroid drugs over 5 years with positive TRAb. PBMCs provided the RNA from which the TCR library was made. To make TCR beta libraries, researchers used iRepertoire HTBI primers and Arm-PCR of CDR3 regions. TCRdb re-called the multiplex PCR reads with MiXCR, one entry per CDR3 protein. The top ten hold roughly 6.9% of the sample, which has about 470,000 distinct CDR3 sequences, roughly 21% seen once. V lost 4 bases, J lost 0 bases, and 12 bases lay in between. CDR3 size: 15 residues. Germline-derived CDR1 and CDR2 are SQVTM and ANQGSEA. This entry belongs to a study of regulatory T cells in long-lasting Graves disease.

The clonotype was recovered from a female donor with Graves disease. This chain joins TRBV29-1 and TRBJ2-2; D could derive from TRBD1 or TRBD2 (6 bases each). This specimen consisted of peripheral blood mononuclear cells (PBMCs), obtained when the disease was refractory, from a patient treated with antithyroid drugs. Here the CDR3 reads CSVVEGGSNTGELFF. CDR3 bases: TGCAGCGTTGTGGAGGGGGGCTCGAACACCGGGGAGCTGTTTTTT.